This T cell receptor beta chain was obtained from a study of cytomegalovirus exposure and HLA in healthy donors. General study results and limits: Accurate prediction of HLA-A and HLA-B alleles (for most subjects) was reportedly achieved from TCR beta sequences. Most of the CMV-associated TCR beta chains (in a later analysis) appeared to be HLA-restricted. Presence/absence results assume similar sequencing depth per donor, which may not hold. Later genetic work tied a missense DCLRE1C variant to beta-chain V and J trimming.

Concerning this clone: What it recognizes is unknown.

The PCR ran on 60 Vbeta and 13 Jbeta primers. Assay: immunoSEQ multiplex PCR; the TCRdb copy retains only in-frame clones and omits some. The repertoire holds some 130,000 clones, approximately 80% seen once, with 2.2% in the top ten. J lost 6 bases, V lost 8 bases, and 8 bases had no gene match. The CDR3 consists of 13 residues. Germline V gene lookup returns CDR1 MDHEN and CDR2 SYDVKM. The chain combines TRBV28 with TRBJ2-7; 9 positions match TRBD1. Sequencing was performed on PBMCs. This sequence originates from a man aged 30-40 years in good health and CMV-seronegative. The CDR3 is CASGGTGSLEQYF. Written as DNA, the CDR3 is TGTGCCAGCGGGGGGACAGGGTCTCTCGAGCAGTACTTC.